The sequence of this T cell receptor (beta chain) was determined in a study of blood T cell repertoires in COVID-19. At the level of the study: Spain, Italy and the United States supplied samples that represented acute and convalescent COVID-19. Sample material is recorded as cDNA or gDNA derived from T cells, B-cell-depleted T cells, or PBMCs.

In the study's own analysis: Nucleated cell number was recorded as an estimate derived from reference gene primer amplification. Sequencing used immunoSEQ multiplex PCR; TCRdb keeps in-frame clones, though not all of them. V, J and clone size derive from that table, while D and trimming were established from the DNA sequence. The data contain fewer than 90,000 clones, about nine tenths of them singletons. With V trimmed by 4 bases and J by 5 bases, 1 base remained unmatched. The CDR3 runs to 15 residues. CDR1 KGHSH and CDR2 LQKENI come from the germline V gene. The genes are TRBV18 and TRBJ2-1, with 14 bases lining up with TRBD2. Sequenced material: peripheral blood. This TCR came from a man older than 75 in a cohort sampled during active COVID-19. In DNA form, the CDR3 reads TGTGCCAGCTCACGGACTAGCGGGAGGAACAATGAGCAGTTCTTC. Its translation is CASSRTSGRNNEQFF.